The T cell receptor beta chain under discussion was sequenced for a study of T-cell memory formation after mild COVID-19. Study details: TCR clusters showed largely donor specificity. General study findings and limits: There was a balanced CD4/CD8 profile in clones contracting day 15 to 85, and later expanders leaned CD4+. Among contracting clones, CD4+ were mainly CM/EM and CD8+ enriched in EMRA.

The CDR3 is 16 residues long. With V trimmed by 7 bases and J by 0 bases, 7 bases remained unmatched. Germline loops: CDR1 ENHRY, CDR2 SYGVKD. Researchers used 5'RACE with constant-segment primers to make TCR alpha and TCR beta cDNA libraries that carry sample barcodes and UMIs. MiXCR, run by TCRdb on the 5' RACE reads, gives a single entry per CDR3 protein. The table shows about 470,000 distinct CDR3 sequences, with roughly 25% occurring only once. With respect to this clonotype: Its antigen remains unknown.

Material: PBMCs or a T cell subset sorted from them (not recorded which). This clonotype was sampled from an adult woman who had mild COVID-19 (a few samples of this study predate the infection). Cell type and time point are not known. This chain uses TRBV10-3 with TRBJ2-3; 10 positions agree with TRBD2. The CDR3 region has the DNA TGTGCCATCACGGCTAGCGGGGGACCTAGCACAGATACGCAGTATTTT. This gives the protein CAITASGGPSTDTQYF.